This T cell receptor (beta chain) was documented in a study of T-cell memory formation after mild COVID-19. MiXCR, run by TCRdb on the 5' RACE reads, gives a single entry per CDR3 protein. The sample includes some 600,000 distinct CDR3 sequences, about 18% of them seen just once. The CDR3 totals 14 residues. Per the germline V gene, CDR1 is SQVTM and CDR2 is ANQGSEA. Trimming took off 6 bases at V and 0 bases at J, with 14 bases between the two ends. The chain recombines TRBV29-1 with TRBJ2-5, with D maybe TRBD1 (7 bases). Sequencing was done on a sample of PBMCs or a T cell subset sorted from them (not recorded which). This receptor was taken from an adult woman who had mild COVID-19 (a few samples of this study predate the infection). Cell type and time point are not known. The CDR3 sequence is CSVETGRYQETQYF. The CDR3 bases are TGCAGCGTAGAGACAGGGAGGTACCAAGAGACCCAGTACTTC.